A selection of T cell receptor beta chains follows, all from one sample in a study. TCRdb processed the multiplex PCR reads anew with MiXCR; each CDR3 protein has one entry. Of almost 450 distinct CDR3 sequences detected, roughly 20% appear once; the ten largest clones hold under 40%. The sequenced sample was naive CD4+ T cells sorted from blood. The receptors here all came from a female donor with breast cancer. Each CDR3 is given with its conserved first and last residue. The D gene is left open where the match is weak. Size tells how often a clone was seen (once, few, many) or the class of an expanded clone, and some rows leave it out.

abundance,d_gene,v_gene,j_gene,CDR3aa,CDR3nt
large,-,TRBV12-3/TRBV12-4,TRBJ1-2,CASRASDRINYGYTF,TGTGCCAGCAGGGCTAGCGACAGGATTAACTATGGCTACACCTTC
few,-,TRBV12-3/TRBV12-4,TRBJ1-2,CASSEKYGYTF,TGTGCCAGCAGCGAGAAGTATGGCTACACCTTC
large,-,TRBV12-3/TRBV12-4,TRBJ1-2,CASSFLRVYGYTF,TGTGCCAGCAGTTTCCTAAGGGTTTATGGCTACACCTTC
few,-,TRBV12-3/TRBV12-4,TRBJ1-2,CASSLGGRAYGYTF,TGTGCCAGCAGTTTAGGCGGCAGGGCCTATGGCTACACCTTC
large,-,TRBV12-3/TRBV12-4,TRBJ1-2,CASSQGQNYGYTF,TGTGCCAGCAGTCAAGGACAGAACTATGGCTACACCTTC
few,-,TRBV12-3/TRBV12-4,TRBJ1-2,CASSSQGPYGYTF,TGTGCCAGCAGTTCACAGGGCCCCTATGGCTACACCTTC
-,-,TRBV12-3/TRBV12-4,TRBJ1-2,CASRENYGYTF,TGTGCCAGCAGAGAGAACTATGGCTACACCTTC
few,TRBD1,TRBV12-3/TRBV12-4,TRBJ1-2,CASSMDRVYGYTF,TGTGCCAGCAGTATGGACAGGGTCTATGGCTACACCTTC
-,-,TRBV12-3/TRBV12-4,TRBJ1-2,CASSSTPRQYGYTF,TGTGCCAGCAGTTCCACGCCAAGACAGTATGGCTACACCTTC
-,-,TRBV12-3/TRBV12-4,TRBJ1-2,CASSLGPYGYTF,TGTGCCAGCAGCCTCGGACCTTATGGCTACACCTTC
few,TRBD1,TRBV12-3/TRBV12-4,TRBJ1-2,CASSGQGNYGYTF,TGTGCCAGCAGTGGACAGGGGAACTATGGCTACACCTTC
-,-,TRBV12-3/TRBV12-4,TRBJ1-2,CASSPGQTYGYTF,TGTGCCAGCAGCCCCGGACAGACCTATGGCTACACCTTC
-,TRBD1,TRBV12-3/TRBV12-4,TRBJ1-2,CASSPDRGYGYTF,TGTGCCAGCAGTCCGGACAGGGGATATGGCTACACCTTC
-,-,TRBV12-3/TRBV12-4,TRBJ1-2,CANSRPTGTLYGYTF,TGTGCCAACAGTCGACCGACCGGGACTCTCTATGGCTACACCTTC
-,-,TRBV12-3/TRBV12-4,TRBJ1-2,CASSSTRLYGYTF,TGTGCCAGCAGTTCGACTCGACTCTATGGCTACACCTTC
-,-,TRBV12-3/TRBV12-4,TRBJ1-2,CASSLRRLWGYTF,TGTGCCAGCAGCCTACGTCGCTTATGGGGCTACACCTTC
large,TRBD1,TRBV12-3/TRBV12-4,TRBJ1-2,CASRPGQGFYGYTF,TGTGCCAGCCGGCCGGGACAGGGGTTCTATGGCTACACCTTC
-,-,TRBV12-3/TRBV12-4,TRBJ1-2,CASSEDGYTF,TGTGCCAGCTCGGAGGATGGCTACACCTTC
-,TRBD1,TRBV12-3/TRBV12-4,TRBJ1-2,CASSNRQGSGYGYTF,TGTGCCAGCAGTAACCGACAGGGCTCCGGCTATGGCTACACCTTC
few,TRBD1,TRBV12-3/TRBV12-4,TRBJ1-2,CASSPREGTVYGYTF,TGTGCCAGCAGTCCCCGTGAGGGGACAGTCTATGGCTACACCTTC
few,-,TRBV12-3/TRBV12-4,TRBJ1-2,CASSPEDSYGYTF,TGTGCCAGCAGTCCTGAGGACAGCTATGGCTACACCTTC
few,-,TRBV12-3/TRBV12-4,TRBJ1-2,CASSFGPAGYTF,TGTGCCAGCAGTTTCGGGCCCGCTGGCTACACCTTC
-,-,TRBV12-3/TRBV12-4,TRBJ1-2,CASSLLGNSGYTF,TGTGCCAGCAGTTTACTGGGGAACAGTGGCTACACCTTC
few,-,TRBV12-3/TRBV12-4,TRBJ1-2,CASSSTGIPGSYTF,TGTGCCAGCAGTTCGACAGGAATCCCCGGGAGCTACACCTTC
few,-,TRBV12-3/TRBV12-4,TRBJ1-2,CASSLQRGGYTF,TGTGCCAGCAGTTTACAGAGAGGTGGCTACACCTTC
-,TRBD1,TRBV12-3/TRBV12-4,TRBJ1-2,CASSRLGFRDRSNYGYTF,TGTGCCAGCAGCCGACTAGGGTTCCGGGACAGGTCGAACTATGGCTACACCTTC
large,-,TRBV12-3/TRBV12-4,TRBJ1-2,CASGMQGGGYTF,TGTGCCAGCGGTATGCAGGGAGGTGGCTACACCTTC
few,TRBD1,TRBV12-3/TRBV12-4,TRBJ1-2,CASTRKFPGQENYGYTF,TGTGCCAGCACTCGAAAATTTCCGGGACAGGAGAACTATGGCTACACCTTC
few,-,TRBV12-3/TRBV12-4,TRBJ1-2,CASSLGLGYGYTF,TGTGCCAGCAGTTTGGGTCTGGGGTATGGCTACACCTTC
few,-,TRBV12-3/TRBV12-4,TRBJ1-2,CASTRDPRLYGYTF,TGTGCCAGCACCCGGGACCCAAGGCTCTATGGCTACACCTTC
few,-,TRBV12-3/TRBV12-4,TRBJ1-2,CASTQSLIGYTF,TGTGCCAGCACTCAGTCTCTGATTGGCTACACCTTC
few,TRBD1,TRBV12-3/TRBV12-4,TRBJ1-2,CASSQDRNYGYTF,TGTGCCAGCAGTCAGGACAGGAACTATGGCTACACCTTC
-,TRBD1,TRBV12-3/TRBV12-4,TRBJ1-2,CASRGQGTGGYTF,TGTGCCAGCAGAGGACAGGGAACGGGTGGCTACACCTTC
-,TRBD1,TRBV12-3/TRBV12-4,TRBJ1-2,CASSPGTGGLSYGYTF,TGTGCCAGCAGCCCCGGGACAGGTGGATTAAGCTATGGCTACACCTTC
large,-,TRBV12-3/TRBV12-4,TRBJ1-2,CASSFGRGYGYTF,TGTGCCAGCAGTTTTGGCAGGGGCTATGGCTACACCTTC
-,-,TRBV12-3/TRBV12-4,TRBJ1-2,CASSFIDYGYTF,TGTGCCAGCAGTTTTATCGACTATGGCTACACCTTC
once,-,TRBV12-3/TRBV12-4,TRBJ1-2,CASTFRIDTHYGYTF,TGTGCCAGCACTTTCCGCATAGACACCCACTATGGCTACACCTTC
large,TRBD1,TRBV12-3/TRBV12-4,TRBJ1-2,CASSSGQVDGYTF,TGTGCCAGCAGTTCCGGACAGGTCGATGGCTACACCTTC
few,-,TRBV12-3/TRBV12-4,TRBJ1-2,CASSPGAGGGYTF,TGTGCCAGCAGCCCTGGGGCAGGTGGAGGCTACACCTTC
few,TRBD1,TRBV12-3/TRBV12-4,TRBJ1-2,CASSSQTGTNGYTF,TGTGCCAGCAGTTCCCAGACAGGGACTAACGGCTACACCTTC
large,-,TRBV12-3/TRBV12-4,TRBJ1-2,CASNDYTF,TGTGCCAGCAATGACTACACCTTC
-,-,TRBV12-3/TRBV12-4,TRBJ1-2,CASSQRRGLGYTF,TGTGCCAGCAGTCAACGACGGGGTCTTGGCTACACCTTC
few,-,TRBV12-3/TRBV12-4,TRBJ1-2,CASGRLHNYGYTF,TGTGCCAGCGGCAGATTACATAACTATGGCTACACCTTC
large,-,TRBV12-3/TRBV12-4,TRBJ1-2,CASSLVISRAHGYTF,TGTGCCAGCAGTTTAGTAATCAGCAGGGCGCATGGCTACACCTTC
few,TRBD1,TRBV12-3/TRBV12-4,TRBJ1-2,CASGRDRAYGYTF,TGTGCCAGCGGTCGGGACAGGGCCTATGGCTACACCTTC
once,-,TRBV12-3/TRBV12-4,TRBJ1-2,CASSLPDSQYYGYTF,TGTGCCAGCAGTCTCCCTGACAGCCAGTACTATGGCTACACCTTC
large,-,TRBV12-3/TRBV12-4,TRBJ1-2,CASSLDSYGYTF,TGTGCCAGCAGCCTTGACAGCTATGGCTACACCTTC
-,-,TRBV12-3/TRBV12-4,TRBJ1-2,CASSLTTNYGYTF,TGTGCCAGCAGTTTGACTACAAACTATGGCTACACCTTC
few,-,TRBV12-3/TRBV12-4,TRBJ1-2,CASSSLQLTGYTF,TGTGCCAGCAGCTCACTTCAGCTGACGGGCTACACCTTC
-,-,TRBV12-3/TRBV12-4,TRBJ1-2,CASSLTQGNYGYTF,TGTGCCAGCAGTTTGACCCAGGGTAACTATGGCTACACCTTC